Following are 15 T cell receptor beta chains from one sample sequenced in a study of glioma-infiltrating T cells. TCR alpha and beta CDR3 regions were amplified from RNA using iRepertoire nested multiplex PCR. TCRdb redid the calling of the multiplex PCR reads with MiXCR, one entry per CDR3 protein. The sample yields approximately 190,000 distinct CDR3 sequences, roughly a third seen once. The specimen was glioma tissue, nonneoplastic brain tissue, or PBMCs (not recorded which). The source of these receptors is a human donor with low-grade glioma or glioblastoma, undergoing nonglioma brain surgery, or in good health (not recorded which).

This chain links TRBV13 with TRBJ1-2; D is possibly TRBD1 (5 bases). Germline V gene data show CDR1 as PRHDT and CDR2 as FYEKMQ (reference sequence). The CDR3 is 14 residues long. The V and J ends lost 5 bases and 0 bases respectively, with 10 bases between them. The CDR3 DNA follows: TGTGCCAGCAGCGAGGGGACGGCTAACTATGGCTACACCTTC. Its translation: CASSEGTANYGYTF.

This clonotype was seen at least ten times. This chain uses TRBV6-2 or TRBV6-3 with TRBJ2-3, with D maybe TRBD2 (5 bases). V dropped 5 bases and J dropped 5 bases, with 14 bases sitting between them. The V gene's germline CDR1 is MNHEY and CDR2 SVGEGT. This CDR3 is built from 14 residues. CDR3 protein: CASSRGGAGDTQYF. In nucleotides, the CDR3 is TGTGCCAGCAGTCGCGGAGGCGCAGGAGATACGCAGTATTTT.

This clonotype showed up just once. The gene calls are TRBV28 and TRBJ1-1; D remains unclear. CDR1 is MDHEN, CDR2 SYDVKM, per germline. Trimming took off 5 bases at V and 7 bases at J, with 29 bases between the two ends. CDR3 length: 18 amino acids. The DNA of the CDR3 is TGTGCCAGCAGTCTAAAATCGACTCTCCCAGAAGGATCCAGTGAAGCTTTCTTT. Translation gives CASSLKSTLPEGSSEAFF.

Regarding this clonotype: Sequence at one end of the junction differs from germline and may be a read error. This rearrangement joins TRBV5-1 to TRBJ1-1; D gene ambiguous. The CDR3 has 13 residues. Germline CDR1 SGHRS, CDR2 YFSETQ. The CDR3 loop reads CARSLARNTEAFF. The CDR3 bases are TGCGCCAGAAGCTTGGCAAGGAACACTGAAGCTTTCTTT. The variable domain in full, completed from reference TRBV5-1 and TRBJ1-1, reads KAGVTQTPRYLIKTRGQQVTLSCSPISGHRSVSWYQQTPGQGLQFLFEYFSETQRNKGNFPGRFSGRQFSNSRSEMNVSTLELGDSALYLCARSLARNTEAFFGQGTRLTVV.

In this sample, this clonotype turned up many times. The chain is built from TRBV11-2 and TRBJ1-1, with D uncertain. V dropped 5 bases and J dropped 3 bases, with 10 bases sitting between them. The germline V gene encodes CDR1 SGHAT and CDR2 FQNNGV. This CDR3 is built from 13 residues. CDR3 protein: CASSPITYTEAFF. In DNA, the CDR3 is TGTGCCAGCAGCCCCATCACCTACACTGAAGCTTTCTTT.

The chain joins TRBV20-1 to TRBJ2-1, with TRBD2 matching 10 bases. Germline V gene data show CDR1 as DFQATT and CDR2 as SNEGSKA (reference sequence). The CDR3 contains 14 residues. The CDR3 sequence: CISPLGLAVNEQFF. DNA of the CDR3: TGCATTTCCCCCCTTGGACTAGCGGTCAATGAGCAGTTCTTC.

The chain has TRBV19 and TRBJ2-1; 8 bases are shared with TRBD1. CDR3 length equals 16 residues. The germline gives CDR1 LNHDA, CDR2 SQIVND (reference sequence). V shed 5 bases, J shed 7 bases, and the junction held 13 bases outside the gene matches. The CDR3: CASSSWGHRGTNEQFF. Written as DNA, the CDR3 is TGTGCCAGTAGTTCCTGGGGCCACAGGGGGACAAATGAGCAGTTCTTC.

The J gene is TRBJ2-3, the V gene TRBV3-1; TRBD2 matches 8 bases. The germline V gene encodes CDR1 LGHDT and CDR2 YNNKEL (reference sequence). The trim removed 8 bases at V and 8 bases at J, leaving 12 bases unmatched. The CDR3 totals 14 residues. The CDR3 DNA reads as TGTGCCAGCTCGTCGGGACTAGGCCCAGGTACGCAGTATTTT. Translation gives CASSSGLGPGTQYF.

At least ten counts were recorded for this clonotype. The J gene is TRBJ1-2, the V gene TRBV6-6; 8 bases map to TRBD1. V was clipped by 2 bases and J by 8 bases; unmatched bases: 13. Germline CDR1 reads MNHNY; CDR2 reads SVGAGI (reference sequence). The CDR3 contains 16 residues. CDR3 sequence: CASSYTGQGLSMGYTF. CDR3 nucleotides: TGTGCCAGCAGTTACACAGGACAGGGTCTTTCTATGGGCTACACCTTC.

The chain links TRBV20-1 to TRBJ1-5; TRBD1 matches 7 bases. Germline lookup yields CDR1 DFQATT and CDR2 SNEGSKA (reference sequence). This CDR3 contains 15 residues. With V trimmed by 1 base and J by 2 bases, 5 bases remained unmatched. CDR3: CSARGDRVGNQPQHF. CDR3 nucleotides: TGCAGTGCTAGAGGCGACAGGGTAGGCAATCAGCCCCAGCATTTT.

This clonotype has a count of ten or more. V and J are TRBV3-1 and TRBJ2-1; no definite D call. With 0 bases removed from V and 4 bases from J, the gap between germline ends came to 7 bases. Germline V gene lookup returns CDR1 LGHDT and CDR2 YNNKEL (reference sequence). The CDR3 covers 14 residues. The CDR3 region has the DNA TGTGCCAGCAGCCAAGAAGGCGGATACAATGAGCAGTTCTTC. Amino acid sequence: CASSQEGGYNEQFF.

The table lists this clonotype with many counts. The chain is built from TRBV6-1 and TRBJ1-2, with D possibly TRBD1 on 5 matching bases. The germline CDR1 and CDR2 sequences are MNHNS and SASEGT. Trimming took 7 bases from V and 3 from J, leaving 18 bases between them. CDR3 length: 15 residues. CDR3 amino acids: CASKVMAGQYYGYTF. The CDR3, as DNA: TGTGCCAGCAAGGTTATGGCAGGGCAGTACTATGGCTACACCTTC.

This clonotype was detected ten times or more. The chain recombines TRBV28 with TRBJ2-7; 9 positions match TRBD1. J was trimmed by 5 bases and V by 5 bases; bases with no gene match: 7. CDR3 length: 14 residues. Germline V CDR1 and CDR2: MDHEN, SYDVKM. The CDR3 loop is CASSPARDRDEQYF. CDR3 sequence (DNA): TGTGCCAGCAGTCCCGCCCGGGACAGGGACGAGCAGTACTTC.

This clonotype was seen repeatedly, ten times or more. The chain links TRBV6-1 to TRBJ2-1; 7 positions agree with TRBD2. Germline V gene sequence: CDR1 MNHNS, CDR2 SASEGT. Unmatched junction bases numbered 5, after V lost 6 bases and J lost 9 bases. The CDR3 is 12 residues long. This CDR3 reads CASSGLVGEQFF. The DNA of the CDR3 is TGTGCCAGCAGCGGACTAGTGGGTGAGCAGTTCTTC.

Details on this clonotype: An end of the junction does not agree with germline; a read error may underlie this. V is TRBV10-3 and J is TRBJ2-4; D is perhaps TRBD1 or TRBD2 (6 bases each). CDR1 is ENHRY and CDR2 is SYGVKD in the germline V gene. There are 16 residues in the CDR3. In DNA, the CDR3 is TGTGCCATCAGTGACAAGGGGGGCAAGCAGGAAAACATTGAGTACTTC. Translating gives CAISDKGGKQENIEYF.